This TCR beta chain was profiled in a study of cytomegalovirus exposure and HLA in healthy donors. Whole-study context: Later, an analysis reported that the 100 to 150 validation repertoires had used the same platform as the roughly 700 first-cohort repertoires.

Findings and limits, study-wide: TCR sequences were mostly rare, though some public TCRs occurred in many donors. A few chains linked to CMV were shown in vitro to be specific for CMV antigens. The study flagged some 170 TCR beta chains as cytomegalovirus-associated.

Trimming removed 1 base from V and 3 bases from J, with 17 bases in between. This CDR3 region has 17 residues. Germline V gene data show CDR1 as SGHVS and CDR2 as FQNEAQ. About this clone itself: What it recognizes is unknown.

Method: immunoSEQ multiplex PCR; TCRdb's copy keeps in-frame clones and lacks some. Of 170,000 or so clones in the sample, 65% to 85% were seen once. Sequenced sample: PBMCs. The chain combines TRBV7-8 with TRBJ2-3; D unresolved. The receptor's source is a woman between 18 and 29 years old in good health and CMV-seropositive. The CDR3 bases are TGTGCCAGCAGCTTAGTTCGTCAGGTTTCCGTGACAGATACGCAGTATTTT. Amino acid sequence: CASSLVRQVSVTDTQYF.